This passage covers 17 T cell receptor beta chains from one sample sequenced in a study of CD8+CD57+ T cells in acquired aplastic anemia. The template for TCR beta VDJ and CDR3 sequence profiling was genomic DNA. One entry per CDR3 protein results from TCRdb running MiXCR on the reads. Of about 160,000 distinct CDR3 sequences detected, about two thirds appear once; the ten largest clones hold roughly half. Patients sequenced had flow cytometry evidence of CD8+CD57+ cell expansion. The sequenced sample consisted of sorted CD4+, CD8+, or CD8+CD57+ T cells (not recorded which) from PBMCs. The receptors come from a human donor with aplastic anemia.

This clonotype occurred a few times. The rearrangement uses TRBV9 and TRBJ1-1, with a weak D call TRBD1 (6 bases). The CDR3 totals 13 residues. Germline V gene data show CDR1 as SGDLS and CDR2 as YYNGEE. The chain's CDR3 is CAPLEGGHTEAFF. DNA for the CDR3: TGTGCTCCCTTGGAGGGGGGGCACACTGAAGCTTTCTTT. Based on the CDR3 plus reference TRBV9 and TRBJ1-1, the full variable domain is DSGVTQTPKHLITATGQRVTLRCSPRSGDLSVYWYQQSLDQGLQFLIQYYNGEERAKGNILERFSAQQFPDLHSELNLSSLELGDSALYFCAPLEGGHTEAFFGQGTRLTVV.

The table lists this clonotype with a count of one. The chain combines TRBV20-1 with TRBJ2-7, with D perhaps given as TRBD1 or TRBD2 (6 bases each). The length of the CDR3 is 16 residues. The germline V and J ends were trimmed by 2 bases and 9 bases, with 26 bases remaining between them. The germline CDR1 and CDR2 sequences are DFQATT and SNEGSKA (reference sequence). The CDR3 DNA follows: TGCAGTGCTAGAAATGTAGGGGGAACCGCCGGGGGTGGGCAGTACTTC. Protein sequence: CSARNVGGTAGGGQYF.

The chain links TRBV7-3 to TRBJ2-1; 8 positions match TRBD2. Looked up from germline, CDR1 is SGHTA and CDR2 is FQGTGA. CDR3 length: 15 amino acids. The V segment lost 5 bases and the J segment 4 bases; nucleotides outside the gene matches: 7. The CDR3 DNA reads TGTGCCAGCAGCCACGGGGGGGGGCGATACAATGAGCAGTTCTTC. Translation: CASSHGGGRYNEQFF.

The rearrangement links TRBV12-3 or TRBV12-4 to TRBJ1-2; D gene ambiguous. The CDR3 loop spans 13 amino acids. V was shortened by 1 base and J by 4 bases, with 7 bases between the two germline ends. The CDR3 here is CASSLEQSYGYTF. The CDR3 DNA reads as TGTGCCAGCAGTTTAGAACAGTCCTATGGCTACACCTTC.

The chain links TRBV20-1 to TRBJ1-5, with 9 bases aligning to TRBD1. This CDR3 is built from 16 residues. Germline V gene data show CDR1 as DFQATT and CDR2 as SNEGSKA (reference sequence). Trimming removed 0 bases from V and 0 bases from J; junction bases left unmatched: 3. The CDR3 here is CSARDGTGLSNQPQHF. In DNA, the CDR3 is TGCAGTGCTAGAGACGGGACAGGGCTTAGCAATCAGCCCCAGCATTTT.

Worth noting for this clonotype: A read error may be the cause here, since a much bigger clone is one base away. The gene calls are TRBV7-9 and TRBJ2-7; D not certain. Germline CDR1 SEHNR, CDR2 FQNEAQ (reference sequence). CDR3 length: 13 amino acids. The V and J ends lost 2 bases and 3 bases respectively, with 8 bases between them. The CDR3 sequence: CASSLTQFYEQYF. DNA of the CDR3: TGTGCCAGCAGCTTAACGCAGTTCTACGAGCAGTACTTC.

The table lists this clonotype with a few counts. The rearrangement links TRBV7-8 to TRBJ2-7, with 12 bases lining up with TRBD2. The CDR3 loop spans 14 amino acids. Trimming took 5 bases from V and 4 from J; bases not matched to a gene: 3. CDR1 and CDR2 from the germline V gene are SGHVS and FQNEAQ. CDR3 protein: CASSQTSGGYEQYF. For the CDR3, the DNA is TGTGCCAGCAGCCAGACTAGCGGGGGATACGAGCAGTACTTC.

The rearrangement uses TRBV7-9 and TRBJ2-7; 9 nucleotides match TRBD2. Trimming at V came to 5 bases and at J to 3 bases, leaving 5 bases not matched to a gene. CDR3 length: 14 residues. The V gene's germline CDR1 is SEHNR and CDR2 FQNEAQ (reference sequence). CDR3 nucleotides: TGTGCCAGCAGCCCAAATAGCGGGAGCTACGAGCAGTACTTC. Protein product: CASSPNSGSYEQYF.

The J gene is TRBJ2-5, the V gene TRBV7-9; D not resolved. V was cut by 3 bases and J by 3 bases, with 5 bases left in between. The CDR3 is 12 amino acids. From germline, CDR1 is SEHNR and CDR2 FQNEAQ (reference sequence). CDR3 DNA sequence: TGTGCCAGCAGCTTCGCCGAAGAGACCCAGTACTTC. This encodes CASSFAEETQYF.

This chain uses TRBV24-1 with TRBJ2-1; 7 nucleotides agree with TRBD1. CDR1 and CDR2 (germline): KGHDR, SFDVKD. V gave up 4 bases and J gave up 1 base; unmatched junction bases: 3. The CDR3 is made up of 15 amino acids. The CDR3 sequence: CATSEPRGSYNEQFF. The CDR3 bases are TGTGCCACCAGTGAACCCAGGGGGTCCTACAATGAGCAGTTCTTC.

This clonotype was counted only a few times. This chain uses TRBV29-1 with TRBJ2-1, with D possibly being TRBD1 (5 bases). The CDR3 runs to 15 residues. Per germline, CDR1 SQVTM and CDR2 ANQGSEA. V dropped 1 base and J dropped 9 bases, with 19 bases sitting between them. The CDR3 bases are TGCAGCGTTGAAGGGGAACAGGTGAGGACGGGTGAGCAGTTCTTC. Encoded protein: CSVEGEQVRTGEQFF.

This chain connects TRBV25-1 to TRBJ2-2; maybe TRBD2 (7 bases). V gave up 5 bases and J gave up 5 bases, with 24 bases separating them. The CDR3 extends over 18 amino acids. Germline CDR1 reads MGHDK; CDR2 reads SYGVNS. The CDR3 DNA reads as TGTGCCAGCAGTTGGGGGGGCGGCGGGAGAGGGAGTACCGGGGAGCTGTTTTTT. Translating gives CASSWGGGGRGSTGELFF.

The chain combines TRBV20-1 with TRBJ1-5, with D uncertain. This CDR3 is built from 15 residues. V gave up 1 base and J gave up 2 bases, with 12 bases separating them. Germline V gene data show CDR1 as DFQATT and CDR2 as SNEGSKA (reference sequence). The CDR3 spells CSARVGRSGNQPQHF. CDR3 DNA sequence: TGCAGTGCTAGAGTTGGCAGGTCGGGCAATCAGCCCCAGCATTTT.

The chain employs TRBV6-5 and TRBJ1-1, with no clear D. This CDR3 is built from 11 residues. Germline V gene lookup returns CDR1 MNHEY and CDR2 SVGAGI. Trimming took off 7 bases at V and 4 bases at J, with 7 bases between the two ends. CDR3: CASKVGTEAFF. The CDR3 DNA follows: TGTGCCAGCAAGGTGGGCACTGAAGCTTTCTTT.

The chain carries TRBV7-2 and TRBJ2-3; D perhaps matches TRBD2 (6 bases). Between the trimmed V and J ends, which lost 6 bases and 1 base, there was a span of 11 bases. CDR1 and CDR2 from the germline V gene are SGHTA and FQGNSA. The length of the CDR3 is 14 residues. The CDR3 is CASREGTGTDTQYF. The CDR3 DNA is TGTGCCAGCAGGGAAGGGACTGGCACAGATACGCAGTATTTT.

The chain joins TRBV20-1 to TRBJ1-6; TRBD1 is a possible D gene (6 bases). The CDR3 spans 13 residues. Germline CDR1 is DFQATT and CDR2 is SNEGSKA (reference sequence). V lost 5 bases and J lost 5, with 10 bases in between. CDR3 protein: CSAFDRNNSPLHF. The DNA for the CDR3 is TGCAGTGCTTTCGACAGGAATAATTCACCCCTCCACTTT.

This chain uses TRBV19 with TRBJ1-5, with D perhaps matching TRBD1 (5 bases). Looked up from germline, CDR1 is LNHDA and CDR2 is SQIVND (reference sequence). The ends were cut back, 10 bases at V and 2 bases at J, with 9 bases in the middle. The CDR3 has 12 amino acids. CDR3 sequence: CATQTGNQPQHF. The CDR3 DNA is TGTGCCACCCAGACAGGCAATCAGCCCCAGCATTTT.